This T cell receptor beta chain derives from a study of shared clonotypes between healthy human individuals. Only in-frame clones appear in the TCRdb table, and some are missing; sequencing was by immunoSEQ multiplex PCR. The sample records 85,000 to 100,000 clones, 67% being singletons. This clone was counted at least ten times. Distinct nucleotide sequences in the sample also encode this CDR3. The CDR3 consists of 14 residues. From germline, CDR1 is SGHRS and CDR2 YFSETQ. V lost 6 bases and J lost 3, with 16 bases in between. The chain uses TRBV5-1 and TRBJ2-7; D may be TRBD1 (6 bases). The sample comprised memory CD8+ T cells sorted from blood. Subset noted: CD45RO+ cells pooled with CCR7-negative TemRA cells. This TCR was sampled from a man younger than 40 in good health. For the CDR3, the DNA is TGCGCCAGCAACCCGCCGGACAGAGACTACGAGCAGTACTTC. Amino acid sequence: CASNPPDRDYEQYF.